What follows is one T cell receptor (beta chain) and its context. This sample was included in a study of blood T cell repertoires in COVID-19. Study-level background: The United States, Italy and Spain provided the acute and convalescent COVID-19 samples. The cDNA or gDNA used as material had been derived from T cells, B-cell-depleted T cells, or PBMCs.

In the authors' methods: It was from reference gene primer amplification that nucleated cell counts were estimated. Data came from immunoSEQ multiplex PCR; TCRdb stores just in-frame clones and leaves some out. The V and J calls and clone size are taken from that table; D and trimming were inferred from the DNA. The table records approximately 76,000 clones, about nine tenths of them present only once. V lost 6 bases to trimming and J lost 3 bases, with 8 bases between them. Looked up from germline, CDR1 is MNHEY and CDR2 is SVGAGI. The CDR3 spans 12 residues. This TCR came from a human donor in a cohort sampled during active COVID-19. V usage is TRBV6-5 and J usage is TRBJ1-1; D gene ambiguous. Sequencing used peripheral blood. CDR3 in amino acids: CASSRGYTEAFF. The CDR3 region has the DNA TGTGCCAGCAGCCGGGGTTACACTGAAGCTTTCTTT.